This T cell receptor beta chain was recovered during a study of blood T cells in healthy people across ages. Broader study findings: Whereas aged donors had fewer naive CD4+ cells, long-lived donors had more of them and higher diversity.

For the second PCR, which ran for 7 to 11 cycles, a sample-barcoded 5' primer and a J-beta primer mix were used. A 12-random-nucleotide template-switch adaptor tagged each cDNA molecule. TCRdb re-called the 5' RACE reads with MiXCR, one entry per CDR3 protein. The sample holds roughly 730,000 distinct CDR3 sequences, 56% seen once. This clonotype occurred a few times. Its antigen is as yet unknown. Germline values: CDR1 KGHDR, CDR2 SFDVKD. With 1 base removed from V and 10 bases from J, the gap between germline ends came to 4 bases. The CDR3 runs to 11 residues. V and J are TRBV24-1 and TRBJ2-1; D unclear. The sequenced sample consisted of blood. The sequence derives from a man aged 35 to 55 in good health. The CDR3 here is CATSDFGEQFF. The CDR3 DNA is TGTGCCACCAGTGATTTTGGCGAGCAGTTCTTC.